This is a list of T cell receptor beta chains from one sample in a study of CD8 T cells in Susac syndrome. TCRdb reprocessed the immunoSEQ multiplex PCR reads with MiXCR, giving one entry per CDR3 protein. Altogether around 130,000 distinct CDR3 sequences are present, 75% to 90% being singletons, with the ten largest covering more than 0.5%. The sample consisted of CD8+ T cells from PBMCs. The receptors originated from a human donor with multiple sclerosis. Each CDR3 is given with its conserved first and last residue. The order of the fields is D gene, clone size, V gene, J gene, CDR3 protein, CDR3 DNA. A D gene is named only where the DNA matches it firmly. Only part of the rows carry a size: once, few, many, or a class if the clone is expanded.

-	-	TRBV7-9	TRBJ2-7	CASSSTFRHEQYF	TGTGCCAGCAGCTCCACCTTTAGACACGAGCAGTACTTC
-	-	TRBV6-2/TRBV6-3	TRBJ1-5	CASWGFISNQPQHF	TGTGCCAGCTGGGGGTTCATAAGCAATCAGCCCCAGCATTTT
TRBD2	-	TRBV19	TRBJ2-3	CATGWGLALTDTQYF	TGTGCCACCGGATGGGGACTAGCGCTCACAGATACGCAGTATTTT
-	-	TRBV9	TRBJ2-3	CASSTWTALHTDTQYF	TGTGCCAGCAGCACCTGGACTGCCTTGCACACAGATACGCAGTATTTT
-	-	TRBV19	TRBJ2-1	CASSMIQGFEQFF	TGTGCCAGTAGTATGATCCAGGGGTTCGAGCAGTTCTTC
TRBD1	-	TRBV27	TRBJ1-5	CASSWDSSGNQPQHF	TGTGCCAGCAGTTGGGACAGTTCGGGCAATCAGCCCCAGCATTTT
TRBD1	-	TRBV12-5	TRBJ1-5	CASGWTGRSQPQHF	TGTGCTAGTGGTTGGACAGGGAGAAGTCAGCCCCAGCATTTT
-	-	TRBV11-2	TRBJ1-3	CASSLTGPGNTIYF	TGTGCCAGCAGCTTAACAGGGCCTGGAAACACCATATATTTT
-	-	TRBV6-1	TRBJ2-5	CASTDLSETQYF	TGTGCCAGCACCGACCTCTCGGAGACCCAGTACTTC
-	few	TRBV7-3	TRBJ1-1	CASSSSGSRNTEAFF	TGTGCCAGCAGCTCGTCAGGGAGCAGAAACACTGAAGCTTTCTTT
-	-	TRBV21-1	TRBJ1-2	CASISPGYGYTF	TGTGCCAGCATCTCCCCAGGGTATGGCTACACCTTC
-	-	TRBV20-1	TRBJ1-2	CSADNRDNYGYTF	TGCAGTGCTGATAACAGGGATAACTATGGCTACACCTTC
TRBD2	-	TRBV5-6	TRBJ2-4	CASSLIRTRRNIQYF	TGTGCCAGCAGCCTAATAAGGACTAGAAGGAACATTCAGTACTTC
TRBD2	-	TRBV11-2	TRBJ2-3	CASSLLRGAADTQYF	TGTGCCAGCAGCTTGTTGCGGGGGGCAGCCGATACGCAGTATTTT
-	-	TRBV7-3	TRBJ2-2	CASSLRLRGKNTGELFF	TGTGCCAGCAGCTTACGCCTACGAGGGAAGAACACCGGGGAGCTGTTTTTT
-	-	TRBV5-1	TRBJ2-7	CASSPGERGEQYF	TGCGCCAGCAGCCCCGGGGAACGTGGCGAGCAGTACTTC
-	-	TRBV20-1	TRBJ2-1	CSARELAVTYNEQFF	TGCAGTGCTAGAGAACTAGCTGTTACCTACAATGAGCAGTTCTTC
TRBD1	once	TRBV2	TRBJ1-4	CASGGQIGEGKLFF	TGTGCCAGCGGGGGACAGATCGGAGAGGGAAAACTGTTTTTT
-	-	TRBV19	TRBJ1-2	CASSDTGNFRYGYTF	TGTGCCAGTAGTGATACAGGGAACTTCAGATATGGCTACACCTTC
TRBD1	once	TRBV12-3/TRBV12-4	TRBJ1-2	CASTMGQGVDYGYTF	TGTGCCAGCACCATGGGACAGGGCGTCGACTATGGCTACACCTTC
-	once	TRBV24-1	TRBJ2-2	CTTSDNRAGELFF	TGTACCACCAGTGACAACAGGGCCGGGGAGCTGTTTTTT
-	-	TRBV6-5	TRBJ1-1	CASSYNPGNLAFF	TGTGCCAGCAGTTACAATCCGGGAAACTTGGCTTTCTTT
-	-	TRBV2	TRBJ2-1	CASSLRAQPRHNEQFF	TGTGCCAGCAGCCTAAGGGCCCAGCCACGACACAATGAGCAGTTCTTC
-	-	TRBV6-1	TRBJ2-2	CASSSGELFF	TGTGCCAGCTCATCCGGGGAGCTGTTTTTT
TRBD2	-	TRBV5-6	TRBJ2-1	CASSFNPGLETGNEQFF	TGTGCCAGCAGCTTTAATCCGGGACTAGAGACGGGAAATGAGCAGTTCTTC
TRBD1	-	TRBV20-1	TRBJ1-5	CSAIPPPGQLEYQPQHF	TGCAGTGCTATTCCCCCACCGGGACAGCTAGAATATCAGCCCCAGCATTTT
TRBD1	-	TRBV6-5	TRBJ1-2	CASSYSRQGVGYTF	TGTGCCAGCAGTTACTCGAGACAGGGGGTTGGCTACACCTTC
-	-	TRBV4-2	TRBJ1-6	CASSQVEGQGVYSPLHF	TGTGCCAGCAGCCAAGTAGAAGGGCAGGGCGTATATTCACCCCTCCACTTT
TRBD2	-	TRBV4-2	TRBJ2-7	CASSYGTSVREEQYF	TGTGCCAGCAGCTACGGGACTAGCGTCCGGGAGGAGCAGTACTTC
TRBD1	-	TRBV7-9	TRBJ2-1	CASSQGTDYYNEQFF	TGTGCCAGCAGCCAGGGGACAGATTATTACAATGAGCAGTTCTTC
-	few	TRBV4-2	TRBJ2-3	CASSQGFGATDTQYF	TGTGCCAGCAGCCAGGGGTTCGGGGCCACAGATACGCAGTATTTT
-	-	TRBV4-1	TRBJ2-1	CASSQENEQFF	TGCGCCAGCAGCCAAGAGAATGAGCAGTTCTTC
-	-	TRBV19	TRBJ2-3	CASSIWGSSTDTQYF	TGTGCCAGTAGTATCTGGGGTTCTAGCACAGATACGCAGTATTTT
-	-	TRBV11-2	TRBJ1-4	CASSLGGRHEKLFF	TGTGCCAGCAGCTTGGGGGGGAGACATGAAAAACTGTTTTTT
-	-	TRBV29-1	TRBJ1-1	CSVELGNTEAFF	TGCAGCGTTGAGTTAGGGAACACTGAAGCTTTCTTT
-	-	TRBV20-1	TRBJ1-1	CSAFVRYTEAFF	TGCAGTGCTTTCGTCAGGTACACTGAAGCTTTCTTT
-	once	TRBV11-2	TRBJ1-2	CASSSHHRDGGLSNYGYTF	TGTGCCAGCAGCTCTCATCACCGGGACGGCGGACTATCTAACTATGGCTACACCTTC
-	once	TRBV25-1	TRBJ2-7	CASSEYMRDEQYF	TGTGCCAGCAGTGAATATATGCGGGACGAGCAGTACTTC
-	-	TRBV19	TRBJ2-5	CASSRDGEETQYF	TGTGCCAGTAGTAGGGACGGAGAAGAGACCCAGTACTTC
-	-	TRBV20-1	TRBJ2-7	CSARPLGSYEQYF	TGCAGTGCTCGCCCACTCGGGTCCTACGAGCAGTACTTC
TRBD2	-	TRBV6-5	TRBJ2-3	CASSYPGGDSTDTQYF	TGTGCCAGCAGTTACCCTGGGGGGGATAGCACAGATACGCAGTATTTT
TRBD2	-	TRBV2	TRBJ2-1	CASGPRDFSGKLNLNEQFF	TGTGCCAGCGGCCCACGGGATTTTAGCGGGAAGCTTAACCTCAATGAGCAGTTCTTC